These 25 T cell receptor beta chains were sequenced from one sample in a study of cytomegalovirus exposure and HLA in healthy donors. The PCR used 60 Vbeta and 13 Jbeta primers. Sequenced by immunoSEQ multiplex PCR; TCRdb stores in-frame clones only, minus some. The sample shows around 150,000 clones, roughly 77% of them seen only once. The sample consisted of PBMCs. The source is a human donor in good health.

V gene TRBV19 combines with J gene TRBJ1-1, with D uncertain. Germline V gene sequence: CDR1 LNHDA, CDR2 SQIVND (reference sequence). Trimming cost V 0 bases and J 0 bases, with 8 bases left between them. The CDR3 has 15 residues. The CDR3 loop reads CASSIETHLNTEAFF. In DNA, the CDR3 is TGTGCCAGTAGTATAGAAACACACCTGAACACTGAAGCTTTCTTT.

The chain joins TRBV5-1 to TRBJ2-3, with D possibly matching TRBD1 (6 bases). This CDR3 is built from 13 residues. V lost 2 bases and J 4 bases, leaving 8 bases between the germline ends. Germline V gene lookup returns CDR1 SGHRS and CDR2 YFSETQ. CDR3 protein: CASSLEGADTQYF. CDR3 bases: TGCGCCAGCAGCTTAGAGGGGGCAGATACGCAGTATTTT.

The chain joins TRBV2 to TRBJ1-2, with 10 nucleotides matching TRBD1. Germline trimming cut 6 bases from V and 6 bases from J; bases unmatched to any gene: 10. Germline V CDR1 and CDR2: SNHLY, FYNNEI. This CDR3 has 15 residues. The DNA of the CDR3 is TGTGCCAGCAGGGGATGGACAGGGGGATTTGATGGCTACACCTTC. It encodes CASRGWTGGFDGYTF.

The chain has TRBV5-1 and TRBJ2-3; D is perhaps TRBD1 (5 bases). The CDR3 runs to 17 residues. The germline V gene has CDR1 SGHRS and CDR2 YFSETQ. Trimming stripped 1 base from V and 0 bases from J, with 15 bases between. The CDR3 is CASSLSGRQPSTDTQYF. The CDR3 DNA sequence: TGCGCCAGCAGCTTGAGTGGAAGACAGCCTAGCACAGATACGCAGTATTTT.

The chain is built from TRBV10-2 and TRBJ1-1; no firm D call. This CDR3 has 11 residues. V dropped 5 bases and J dropped 5 bases, with 6 bases sitting between them. Looked up from germline, CDR1 is WSHSY and CDR2 is SAAADI. CDR3 nucleotide sequence: TGCGCCAGCAGTAGGGAGACTGAAGCTTTCTTT. Translating it yields CASSRETEAFF.

The chain recombines TRBV7-8 with TRBJ2-7; 9 bases agree with TRBD1. After removal of 6 bases from V and 1 base from J, the junction contained 10 bases not matched to a gene. CDR3 size: 16 residues. Germline loops: CDR1 SGHVS, CDR2 FQNEAQ. DNA for the CDR3: TGTGCCAGCAGGCAAAACCTGGGACAGGGTTCCTACGAGCAGTACTTC. It is translated as CASRQNLGQGSYEQYF.

The chain couples TRBV28 to TRBJ2-3; 7 nucleotides line up with TRBD1. V lost 5 bases, J lost 8 bases, and 10 bases stayed unmatched. Per the germline V gene, CDR1 is MDHEN and CDR2 is SYDVKM. The CDR3 consists of 14 residues. Here the CDR3 DNA reads TGTGCCAGCAGTCTAACGAGGACAGGCGGTACGCAGTATTTT. Translation: CASSLTRTGGTQYF.

This clone was seen more than once but under ten times. V is TRBV5-1 and J is TRBJ1-1; 7 bases align to TRBD1. Germline loops: CDR1 SGHRS, CDR2 YFSETQ. The trim removed 0 bases at V and 4 bases at J, leaving 6 bases unmatched. The CDR3 sequence is 15 residues long. In DNA form, the CDR3 reads TGCGCCAGCAGCTTGGTAGCAGGGGGTTTCACTGAAGCTTTCTTT. Amino acids: CASSLVAGGFTEAFF. Full variable domain (rest looked up from reference TRBV5-1 and TRBJ1-1): KAGVTQTPRYLIKTRGQQVTLSCSPISGHRSVSWYQQTPGQGLQFLFEYFSETQRNKGNFPGRFSGRQFSNSRSEMNVSTLELGDSALYLCASSLVAGGFTEAFFGQGTRLTVV.

In regard to this clone: A junction boundary mismatches the germline segment, possibly from a read error. This sample also contains other DNA sequences that code for the same CDR3. The chain joins TRBV6-5 to TRBJ2-7, with D possibly being TRBD2 (6 bases). Germline V gene data show CDR1 as MNHEY and CDR2 as SVGAGI. This CDR3 contains 14 residues. CDR3 in DNA: TGTGCCAGCAGATCAAGCGGGCCATCCTACGAGCAGTACTTT. This encodes CASRSSGPSYEQYF.

Regarding this clone: At one end the junction does not follow the germline gene, possibly because of a read error. V is TRBV5-1 and J is TRBJ2-6; 9 bases are a match to TRBD1. This CDR3 region has 21 residues. The V gene's germline CDR1 is SGHRS and CDR2 YFSETQ. DNA of the CDR3: TGCGCCAGCAGAGAGCCGGGACAGGGTGCTTTATCGGCCCCTGGGGCCAACGTCCTGCCTTTC. This encodes CASREPGQGALSAPGANVLPF.

The J gene is TRBJ1-2, the V gene TRBV5-8; D is unclear. CDR1 is SGHTS, CDR2 YDEGEE, per germline. The V end lost 4 bases, the J end lost 5 bases, and 15 bases lay between the germline ends. The CDR3 contains 14 residues. CDR3 sequence (DNA): TGTGCCAGCAGCGCCACCGGGATATCTTATGGCTACACCTTC. Translated: CASSATGISYGYTF.

The chain uses TRBV18 and TRBJ1-1; tentative D call: TRBD1 (6 bases). Germline CDR1 and CDR2: KGHSH and LQKENI. CDR3 length: 15 residues. The V end lost 4 bases, the J end lost 2 bases, and 14 bases lay between the germline ends. For the CDR3, the DNA is TGTGCCAGCTCACGGACAGAGGGTAGAAACACTGAAGCTTTCTTT. This codes for CASSRTEGRNTEAFF.

This chain joins TRBV19 and TRBJ1-2; possible D gene TRBD1, 6 bases. CDR1 is LNHDA and CDR2 is SQIVND in the germline V gene (reference sequence). V lost 8 bases to trimming and J lost 6 bases, with 7 bases between them. This CDR3 has 10 amino acids. CDR3 in amino acids: CASYRDGYTF. As DNA, the CDR3 is TGTGCCAGTTACAGGGATGGCTACACCTTC.

This clone was seen a single time. The rearrangement joins TRBV19 to TRBJ1-4, with 9 bases identical to TRBD1. CDR1 is LNHDA, CDR2 SQIVND, per germline (reference sequence). The CDR3 is 15 residues long. Unmatched junction bases numbered 7, after V lost 3 bases and J lost 8 bases. CDR3 DNA sequence: TGTGCCAGTAGTATTTTGAGGGACAGGGCCGAAAAACTGTTTTTT. Protein product: CASSILRDRAEKLFF.

CDR3 sequence (DNA): TGTGCCAGCTCACCGTCTCCGAAGAGAGACTATGGCTACACCTTC. Encoded protein: CASSPSPKRDYGYTF. The genes are TRBV18 and TRBJ1-2, with no clear D. The length of the CDR3 is 15 residues. V dropped 3 bases and J dropped 3 bases, with 14 bases sitting between them. In germline, CDR1 is KGHSH, CDR2 LQKENI.

The rearrangement links TRBV15 to TRBJ1-2, with D perhaps matching TRBD1 (5 bases). This CDR3 contains 12 residues. Trimming left V 9 bases short and J 3 bases short, with 11 bases between. The germline gives CDR1 LNHNV, CDR2 YYDKDF (reference sequence). The CDR3 DNA is TGTGCCACATCCCAGGGTGACTATGGCTACACCTTC. Amino acids: CATSQGDYGYTF.

The CDR3 loop reads CASSLEGGDYNEQFF. CDR3 DNA: TGCGCCAGCAGCTTGGAAGGGGGCGACTACAATGAGCAGTTCTTC. The rearrangement uses TRBV5-1 and TRBJ2-1; 7 bases match TRBD1. The V gene's germline CDR1 is SGHRS and CDR2 YFSETQ. Trimming took 0 bases from V and 3 from J; bases not matched to a gene: 3. This CDR3 spans 15 amino acids.

This chain connects TRBV7-9 to TRBJ2-3; 8 positions match TRBD2. J was trimmed by 7 bases and V by 4 bases; bases with no gene match: 13. The CDR3 totals 16 residues. From germline, CDR1 is SEHNR and CDR2 FQNEAQ (reference sequence). The CDR3 DNA is TGTGCCAGCAGCTCCCCCCGAGGGAGCGGGGGAAATACGCAGTATTTT. It yields the protein CASSSPRGSGGNTQYF.

The chain recombines TRBV7-9 with TRBJ2-7; a weak D match, TRBD2 (5 bases). Germline-derived CDR1 and CDR2 are SEHNR and FQNEAQ (reference sequence). CDR3 length: 13 amino acids. V was shortened by 1 base and J by 5 bases, with 9 bases between the two germline ends. CDR3 loop: CASSLGEQNEQYF. For the CDR3, the DNA is TGTGCCAGCAGCTTAGGGGAGCAGAACGAGCAGTACTTC.

The chain recombines TRBV15 with TRBJ2-7; TRBD2 matches at 9 bases. The CDR3 runs to 16 residues. Germline V CDR1 and CDR2: LNHNV, YYDKDF (reference sequence). Trimming took 0 bases from V and 3 from J; bases not matched to a gene: 6. The CDR3 bases are TGTGCCACCAGCAGAGATTCTCCAGCGGGGGGCTACGAGCAGTACTTC. The encoded protein is CATSRDSPAGGYEQYF.

This clone was counted a single time. V and J are TRBV18 and TRBJ2-7, with 9 positions matching TRBD2. The CDR3 has 16 amino acids. Trimming cost V 2 bases and J 3 bases; bases outside gene matches: 8. From germline, CDR1 is KGHSH and CDR2 LQKENI. The CDR3 DNA sequence: TGTGCCAGCTCACCAGCAGCGGGGGGCCTTATCTACGAGCAGTACTTC. This sequence encodes CASSPAAGGLIYEQYF.

The CDR3 protein is CASSATYRGGYTF. As DNA, the CDR3 is TGTGCCAGCAGCGCAACTTACAGGGGCGGCTACACCTTC. This chain links TRBV9 with TRBJ1-2; 7 bases fit TRBD1. This CDR3 contains 13 residues. The trim removed 3 bases at V and 8 bases at J, leaving 7 bases unmatched. Per the germline V gene, CDR1 is SGDLS and CDR2 is YYNGEE.

The V and J genes are TRBV7-2 and TRBJ1-2; 7 bases are shared with TRBD1. The CDR3 runs to 15 residues. The germline V gene encodes CDR1 SGHTA and CDR2 FQGNSA. Trimming at V came to 2 bases and at J to 6 bases, leaving 9 bases not matched to a gene. The CDR3 loop is CASSLSRGQDHGYTF. The CDR3 bases are TGTGCCAGCAGCTTATCTCGAGGACAGGACCATGGCTACACCTTC.

The V and J genes are TRBV30 and TRBJ2-2; 9 bases match TRBD2. The ends lost 0 bases at V and 4 bases at J; junction bases unmatched: 6. The CDR3 consists of 16 residues. Germline CDR1 and CDR2: GTSNPN and SVGIG (reference sequence). In DNA form, the CDR3 reads TGTGCCTGGAGTGTACGCGAGCGGGGGGTCACCGGGGAGCTGTTTTTT. Amino acid sequence: CAWSVRERGVTGELFF.

V usage is TRBV28 and J usage is TRBJ1-2; the match to TRBD1 covers 7 bases. Germline-derived CDR1 and CDR2 are MDHEN and SYDVKM. The CDR3 extends over 13 amino acids. V trimming: 6 bases; J trimming: 5 bases; junction bases outside the gene matches: 6. The DNA for the CDR3 is TGTGCCAGCAGCTCCGGGACAGAGTATGGCTACACCTTC. Translated: CASSSGTEYGYTF.